The 3 T cell receptor beta chains presented below share a single source sample, sequenced in a study of T cell responses to AZD1222 COVID-19 vaccine. TCRdb keeps only in-frame clones here, not all; method: immunoSEQ multiplex PCR. This table has approximately 140,000 clones, 92% appearing once. Here the sequenced sample was peripheral blood, taken 28 days after the second AZD1222 dose. These TCRs come from an adult who received the AZD1222 COVID-19 vaccine.

A single count supports this clone. CDR3 DNA: TGTGCCAGCAGTGACGGGACAGACCTGTACACCTTC. Translating gives CASSDGTDLYTF. The V and J genes are TRBV25-1 and TRBJ1-2; 7 positions match TRBD1. The CDR3 consists of 12 residues. V dropped 3 bases and J dropped 11; count of bases not matched to a gene: 6. Germline V gene lookup returns CDR1 MGHDK and CDR2 SYGVNS.

The rearrangement joins TRBV28 to TRBJ1-2; 8 bases are shared with TRBD1. Germline loops: CDR1 MDHEN, CDR2 SYDVKM. With V trimmed by 2 bases and J by 4 bases, 12 bases remained unmatched. The CDR3 consists of 17 residues. CDR3 coding DNA: TGTGCCAGCAGTTTACAGGGGGCCCCCCTCAACCTCTATGGCTACACCTTC. It specifies CASSLQGAPLNLYGYTF.

This clone was seen only once. The chain carries TRBV6-5 and TRBJ2-3; TRBD2 matches 12 bases. J was trimmed by 6 bases and V by 6 bases; bases with no gene match: 7. CDR3 length equals 15 residues. From germline, CDR1 is MNHEY and CDR2 SVGAGI. The CDR3, as DNA: TGTGCCAGCAGGCCGACTAGCGGGAGTCAGGATACGCAGTATTTT. The encoded protein is CASRPTSGSQDTQYF.